This T cell receptor (beta chain) was captured by sequencing in a study of T cell clonality in common variable immunodeficiency. Worth noting for this clone: The antigen is not known. The read terminates 3 residues before the CDR3 end, so the remaining end is supplied by the germline J gene.

This CDR3 is 13 amino acids long. Trimming took 0 bases from V and 4 from J, leaving 7 bases between them. Germline V gene data show CDR1 as PRHDT and CDR2 as FYEKMQ (reference sequence). Study conclusions and caveats: Common variable immunodeficiency TCR beta sequences reportedly had fewer deletions and N-nucleotide insertions.

All CVID subjects were on immunoglobulin replacement for at least one year. This table comes from immunoSEQ multiplex PCR, and its TCRdb copy is limited to in-frame clones, with some not included. This table holds about 5,300 clones with no singletons; the top ten claim 14%. Sample: peripheral blood mononuclear cells. The origin of this receptor is a human donor with common variable immunodeficiency. V usage is TRBV13 and J usage is TRBJ2-7; D unresolved. The chain's CDR3 is CASSLGRWYEQYF. CDR3 bases read: TGTGCCAGCAGCTTAGGCCGGTGGTACGAG. Full variable domain (missing parts from reference TRBV13 and TRBJ2-7): AAGVIQSPRHLIKEKRETATLKCYPIPRHDTVYWYQQGPGQDPQFLISFYEKMQSDKGSIPDRFSAQQFSDYHSELNMSSLELGDSALYFCASSLGRWYEQYFGPGTRLTVT.